This T cell receptor beta chain was observed in a study of T cell responses to AZD1222 COVID-19 vaccine. This clone was picked up one time. In germline, CDR1 is SNHLY, CDR2 FYNNEI. V shed 7 bases and J 4 bases; nucleotides not matched to a gene: 4. The CDR3 is made up of 13 amino acids. Assay: immunoSEQ multiplex PCR; the TCRdb copy retains only in-frame clones and omits some. The data hold 200,000 or so clones, with 85% to 90% observed a single time. The chain recombines TRBV2 with TRBJ1-5; 7 bases fit TRBD1. The input for sequencing was peripheral blood, taken on day 0 of MenACWY control vaccination. The sequence was obtained from an adult in good health. In nucleotides, the CDR3 is TGTGCCAGCAAAAGACAGGGAAATCAGCCCCAGCATTTT. Its translation: CASKRQGNQPQHF.